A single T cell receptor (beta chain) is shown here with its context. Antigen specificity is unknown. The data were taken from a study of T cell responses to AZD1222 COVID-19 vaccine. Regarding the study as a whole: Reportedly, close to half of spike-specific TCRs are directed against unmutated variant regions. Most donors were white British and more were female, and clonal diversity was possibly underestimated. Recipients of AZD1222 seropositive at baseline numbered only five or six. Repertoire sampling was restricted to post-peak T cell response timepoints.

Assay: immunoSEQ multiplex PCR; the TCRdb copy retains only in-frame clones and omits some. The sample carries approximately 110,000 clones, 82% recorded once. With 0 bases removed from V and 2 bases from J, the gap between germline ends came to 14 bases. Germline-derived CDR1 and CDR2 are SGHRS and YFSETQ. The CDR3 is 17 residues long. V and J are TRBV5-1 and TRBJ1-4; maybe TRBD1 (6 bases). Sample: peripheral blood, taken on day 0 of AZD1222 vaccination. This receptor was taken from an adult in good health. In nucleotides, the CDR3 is TGCGCCAGCAGCTTGGTTACAGGGAGTCGGACTAATGAAAAACTGTTTTTT. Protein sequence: CASSLVTGSRTNEKLFF.